A single sample is the source of the 29 T cell receptor beta chains below, sequenced in a study of shared clonotypes between healthy human individuals. The method was immunoSEQ multiplex PCR; TCRdb's version includes in-frame clones alone and lacks a portion of them. The repertoire holds under 2,000,000 clones, with around 96% as singletons. Only CD45RO-negative cells positively selected for CCR7 counted as naive CD8 cells, so terminally differentiated effector memory CD45RA+ cells were excluded. Sequencing input: naive CD8+ T cells sorted from blood. Source of these receptors: a man aged 18 to 29 in good health.

The chain uses TRBV4-1 and TRBJ1-2; D unresolved. V was cut by 4 bases and J by 4 bases, with 16 bases left in between. CDR3 length: 15 amino acids. Germline loops: CDR1 MGHRA, CDR2 YSYEKL. Here the CDR3 reads CASSPPSQKLYGYTF. The CDR3 DNA follows: TGCGCCAGCAGCCCCCCAAGCCAGAAGCTCTATGGCTACACCTTC.

The rearrangement links TRBV7-2 to TRBJ2-1; 9 bases agree with TRBD2. Germline V gene lookup returns CDR1 SGHTA and CDR2 FQGNSA. V dropped 5 bases and J dropped 3; count of bases not matched to a gene: 5. This CDR3 contains 15 residues. The CDR3 bases are TGTGCCAGCAGCCCCAGCGGGAGGAGCTACAATGAGCAGTTCTTC. Translation gives CASSPSGRSYNEQFF.

Notes on this clone: This CDR3 is also generated by other DNA sequences in the sample. The V and J genes are TRBV9 and TRBJ2-7, with D unclear. The CDR3 totals 12 residues. Per the germline V gene, CDR1 is SGDLS and CDR2 is YYNGEE. V was pared by 3 bases and J by 4 bases, with 8 bases between. The CDR3 loop reads CASSGDGYEQYF. The CDR3 region has the DNA TGTGCCAGCAGCGGAGACGGATACGAGCAGTACTTC.

The V call is TRBV13, the J call TRBJ2-7; D remains unclear. The CDR3 is 13 residues long. The germline gives CDR1 PRHDT, CDR2 FYEKMQ (reference sequence). Trimming shortened V by 5 bases and J by 2 bases, and 10 bases separated the two germline ends. Written as DNA, the CDR3 is TGTGCCAGCAGCGAAGGACGGACCTACGAGCAGTACTTC. It yields the protein CASSEGRTYEQYF.

The J gene is TRBJ2-7, the V gene TRBV7-9; no clear D. The CDR3 is 14 amino acids. The germline gives CDR1 SEHNR, CDR2 FQNEAQ (reference sequence). V was pared by 5 bases and J by 9 bases, with 20 bases between. Here the CDR3 reads CASSIEGPSGRQYF. The CDR3 region has the DNA TGTGCCAGCAGCATAGAAGGCCCCAGTGGTCGGCAGTACTTC.

CDR3: CASSEFGTDTQYF. The CDR3 DNA follows: TGTGCCAGCAGTGAATTCGGCACAGATACGCAGTATTTT. V is TRBV2 and J is TRBJ2-3, with no clear D. Germline CDR1 reads SNHLY; CDR2 reads FYNNEI. Trimming shortened V by 2 bases and J by 1 base, and 4 bases separated the two germline ends. CDR3 length equals 13 residues. Combining the CDR3 with reference TRBV2 and TRBJ2-3 gives the whole variable domain EPEVTQTPSHQVTQMGQEVILRCVPISNHLYFYWYRQILGQKVEFLVSFYNNEISEKSEIFDDQFSVERPDGSNFTLKIRSTKLEDSAMYFCASSEFGTDTQYFGPGTRLTVL.

As concerns this clone: At one end the junction does not follow the germline gene, possibly because of a read error. This chain uses TRBV6-5 with TRBJ1-2; 8 nucleotides match TRBD1. CDR3 size: 11 residues. The germline gives CDR1 MNHEY, CDR2 SVGAGI. The CDR3 region is CASSPLGDRTF. CDR3 sequence (DNA): TGTGCCAGCAGTCCTTTAGGGGACAGGACATTC.

The chain recombines TRBV27 with TRBJ2-7; D ambiguous. Trimming stripped 0 bases from V and 1 base from J, with 7 bases between. This CDR3 is built from 14 residues. Germline-derived CDR1 and CDR2 are MNHEY and SMNVEV (reference sequence). CDR3 sequence (DNA): TGTGCCAGCAGTTTATCGTTCCCTTCCTACGAGCAGTACTTC. It yields the protein CASSLSFPSYEQYF.

V gene TRBV13 combines with J gene TRBJ1-2, with TRBD1 matching 7 bases. This CDR3 region has 13 residues. After removal of 4 bases from V and 8 bases from J, the junction contained 7 bases not matched to a gene. CDR1 and CDR2 from the germline V gene are PRHDT and FYEKMQ (reference sequence). The CDR3 loop is CASSYSQGEGYTF. CDR3 bases: TGTGCCAGCAGCTACTCCCAGGGGGAAGGCTACACCTTC.

With regard to this clone: Because the CDR3's place on the DNA is in doubt, the DNA is left out and the CDR3 is given as listed by TCRdb. This chain joins TRBV28 and TRBJ2-7; TRBD1 is taken as the D call from the table, unchecked against the DNA. Germline V CDR1 and CDR2: MDHEN, SYDVKM. The CDR3 is 15 residues long, ends included. CDR3 in amino acids: CASSFGPGYSYEQYF.

This rearrangement joins TRBV2 to TRBJ2-7; 8 nucleotides line up with TRBD1. J lost 0 bases, V lost 1 base, and 5 bases had no gene match. Germline assignment: CDR1 SNHLY and CDR2 FYNNEI. The CDR3 loop spans 16 amino acids. The CDR3 region has the DNA TGTGCCAGCAGTGAAGAGGGACAGGACCTCTCCTACGAGCAGTACTTC. Its translation is CASSEEGQDLSYEQYF. Drawing the rest from reference TRBV2 and TRBJ2-7, the complete variable domain is EPEVTQTPSHQVTQMGQEVILRCVPISNHLYFYWYRQILGQKVEFLVSFYNNEISEKSEIFDDQFSVERPDGSNFTLKIRSTKLEDSAMYFCASSEEGQDLSYEQYFGPGTRLTVT.

With respect to this clone: Other DNA sequences of this sample code for an identical CDR3. This sequence joins TRBV4-1 and TRBJ2-7; no clear D gene. The CDR3 consists of 14 residues. Germline values: CDR1 MGHRA, CDR2 YSYEKL. V dropped 1 base and J dropped 1 base, with 8 bases sitting between them. CDR3 nucleotides: TGCGCCAGCAGCCAAGGACGGGCTTCCTACGAGCAGTACTTC. It specifies CASSQGRASYEQYF.

This clone has a single count. The sample holds other DNA sequences that translate to the same CDR3. The V and J genes are TRBV27 and TRBJ2-7, with 7 bases fitting TRBD1. CDR3 length: 16 amino acids. V shed 0 bases and J 1 base; nucleotides not matched to a gene: 6. Germline V gene sequence: CDR1 MNHEY, CDR2 SMNVEV (reference sequence). The CDR3 sequence is CASSLSPGTASYEQYF. The CDR3, as DNA: TGTGCCAGCAGTTTATCCCCAGGGACAGCTTCCTACGAGCAGTACTTC.

The chain is built from TRBV10-3 and TRBJ2-3, with D perhaps matching TRBD2 (6 bases). Trimming removed 8 bases from V and 1 base from J, with 16 bases in between. The CDR3 totals 15 residues. CDR1 is ENHRY, CDR2 SYGVKD, per germline. CDR3 sequence (DNA): TGTGCCATCGGCTCGTGGAGGGATGGCACAGATACGCAGTATTTT. It specifies CAIGSWRDGTDTQYF.

This chain joins TRBV6-6 and TRBJ2-1; no definite D call. The CDR3 is 14 residues long. V was cut by 8 bases and J by 5 bases, with 16 bases left in between. CDR1 MNHNY and CDR2 SVGAGI come from the germline V gene (reference sequence). CDR3 sequence reads: CASLILPTDNEQFF. The CDR3 bases are TGTGCCAGCTTAATTCTGCCCACGGACAATGAGCAGTTCTTC.

The V and J genes are TRBV29-1 and TRBJ1-5; no definite D call. In germline, CDR1 is SQVTM, CDR2 ANQGSEA. CDR3 size: 20 residues. Trimming took off 0 bases at V and 4 bases at J, with 28 bases between the two ends. The CDR3 is CSVEDFMSGSPPIDNQPQHF. The DNA for the CDR3 is TGCAGCGTTGAAGATTTTATGTCGGGCTCCCCCCCTATAGATAATCAGCCCCAGCATTTT.

The chain couples TRBV9 to TRBJ2-7; 7 nucleotides agree with TRBD2. Germline V gene lookup returns CDR1 SGDLS and CDR2 YYNGEE. V lost 3 bases to trimming and J lost 2 bases; unmatched junction nucleotides: 8. The CDR3 covers 15 residues. Here the CDR3 DNA reads TGTGCCAGCAGCGAAAGTGGCAGCGGGGCCTACGAGCAGTACTTC. Its protein product is CASSESGSGAYEQYF.

The CDR3 region has the DNA TGTGCCTGGGGTTCGATGGGAGAGACCCAGTACTTC. Amino acid sequence: CAWGSMGETQYF. The chain combines TRBV30 with TRBJ2-5; D unresolved. The CDR3 spans 12 residues. Trimming pared 5 bases from V and 4 bases from J, leaving 11 bases between. Germline lookup yields CDR1 GTSNPN and CDR2 SVGIG (reference sequence).

The chain combines TRBV7-9 with TRBJ2-3; TRBD2 agrees at 7 bases. The CDR3 is 17 residues long. The V segment lost 1 base and the J segment 4 bases; nucleotides outside the gene matches: 11. Germline CDR1 SEHNR, CDR2 FQNEAQ (reference sequence). The CDR3 loop is CASSLGGGGSAADTQYF. CDR3 coding DNA: TGTGCCAGCAGCTTAGGAGGAGGCGGGAGCGCGGCAGATACGCAGTATTTT.

Only one count was recorded for this clone. V and J are TRBV7-9 and TRBJ2-7, with a tentative D call TRBD2 (5 bases). The V gene lost 5 bases and the J gene lost 5 bases, with 22 bases spanning the gap. CDR3 length: 16 amino acids. The V gene's germline CDR1 is SEHNR and CDR2 FQNEAQ (reference sequence). This CDR3 reads CASSPRTGLPQHEQYF. The CDR3 DNA reads TGTGCCAGCAGCCCCCGTACCGGACTCCCGCAGCACGAGCAGTACTTC.

Comments on this clone: The sample has other DNA sequences that encode this CDR3 too. This chain uses TRBV5-4 with TRBJ2-7; D ambiguous. The CDR3 is made up of 12 amino acids. V shed 2 bases and J shed 4 bases, with 7 bases lying between them. Germline V gene sequence: CDR1 SGHNT, CDR2 YYREEE (reference sequence). The CDR3 nucleotides read TGTGCCAGCAGCTTAGGTGGATACGAGCAGTACTTC. Residues: CASSLGGYEQYF. Together with reference TRBV5-4 and TRBJ2-7, the CDR3 gives the full variable domain: ETGVTQSPTHLIKTRGQQVTLRCSSQSGHNTVSWYQQALGQGPQFIFQYYREEENGRGNFPPRFSGLQFPNYSSELNVNALELDDSALYLCASSLGGYEQYFGPGTRLTVT.

J is TRBJ2-7 and V is TRBV4-1, with D possibly being TRBD1 (6 bases). CDR3 length: 18 residues. The germline V and J ends were trimmed by 0 bases and 0 bases, with 18 bases remaining between them. CDR1 is MGHRA and CDR2 is YSYEKL in the germline V gene. CDR3: CASSQESGGHWSSYEQYF. The CDR3 coding sequence is TGCGCCAGCAGCCAAGAGTCTGGGGGACACTGGAGCTCCTACGAGCAGTACTTC.

The V gene is TRBV28, the J gene TRBJ1-1; the match to TRBD1 covers 8 bases. Germline lookup yields CDR1 MDHEN and CDR2 SYDVKM. CDR3 length: 16 residues. V dropped 6 bases and J dropped 0; count of bases not matched to a gene: 9. CDR3: CASSSRKTGVNTEAFF. The CDR3 bases are TGTGCCAGCAGCTCCCGCAAGACAGGGGTGAACACTGAAGCTTTCTTT.

This clone was observed a few times. V usage is TRBV5-1 and J usage is TRBJ1-1, with D perhaps TRBD1 (5 bases). The CDR3 has 13 amino acids. V was trimmed by 0 bases and J by 6 bases, leaving 9 bases between them. Germline CDR1 SGHRS, CDR2 YFSETQ. DNA of the CDR3: TGCGCCAGCAGCTTGGATCGGGGCTCTGAAGCTTTCTTT. Amino acid sequence: CASSLDRGSEAFF. The full variable domain, completed using reference TRBV5-1 and TRBJ1-1, is KAGVTQTPRYLIKTRGQQVTLSCSPISGHRSVSWYQQTPGQGLQFLFEYFSETQRNKGNFPGRFSGRQFSNSRSEMNVSTLELGDSALYLCASSLDRGSEAFFGQGTRLTVV.

This clone was observed a single time. The sample contains more than one DNA sequence encoding this CDR3. V is TRBV6-1 and J is TRBJ2-7; TRBD1 might be the D (5 bases). This CDR3 comprises 12 residues. Germline V gene sequence: CDR1 MNHNS, CDR2 SASEGT. With 1 base removed from V and 5 bases from J, the gap between germline ends came to 6 bases. CDR3 sequence: CASSEVGDEQYF. CDR3 nucleotide sequence: TGTGCCAGCAGTGAAGTAGGGGACGAGCAGTACTTC.

The V gene is TRBV5-6, the J gene TRBJ1-1; D is possibly TRBD1 (5 bases). The germline V and J ends were trimmed by 5 bases and 3 bases, with 8 bases remaining between them. The V gene's germline CDR1 is SGHDT and CDR2 YYEEEE. The CDR3 is 12 amino acids. The CDR3 here is CASSWDDTEAFF. The CDR3 nucleotides are TGTGCCAGCAGTTGGGACGACACTGAAGCTTTCTTT.

The CDR3 DNA is TGTGCTAGTGGTTCCGGGCGGGATGGGGATGAGCAGTTCTTC. Amino acids: CASGSGRDGDEQFF. The V gene is TRBV12-5, the J gene TRBJ2-1, with D perhaps matching TRBD2 (6 bases). Trimming stripped 4 bases from V and 8 bases from J, with 15 bases between. The CDR3 consists of 14 residues. The germline V gene encodes CDR1 LGHNT and CDR2 FRNRAP.

The chain uses TRBV7-9 and TRBJ2-5; 7 nucleotides align to TRBD2. J lost 3 bases, V lost 9 bases, and 7 bases had no gene match. The germline V gene has CDR1 SEHNR and CDR2 FQNEAQ (reference sequence). The CDR3 has 13 amino acids. The CDR3 region has the DNA TGTGCCAGTAAGGCTAGCGGTAAAGAGACCCAGTACTTC. As protein: CASKASGKETQYF.

This clone occurred once. The chain has TRBV9 and TRBJ2-7, with D perhaps TRBD2 (5 bases). This CDR3 is 15 amino acids long. Trimming removed 4 bases from V and 0 bases from J, with 14 bases in between. CDR1 and CDR2 from the germline V gene are SGDLS and YYNGEE. CDR3 nucleotide sequence: TGTGCCAGCAGCCCTCCGGGGATGAGCTCCTACGAGCAGTACTTC. Its protein is CASSPPGMSSYEQYF.